A few counts support the clone carrying this T cell receptor (beta chain). Its antigen is still unknown. This entry comes from a study of early T cells in non-severe SARS-CoV-2 infection. For the study at large: Whole-blood bulk RNA, unsorted, was sequenced, and chains were unpaired.

Individual cDNA molecules were tagged with unique molecular identifiers, the study reported. TCRdb used MiXCR to reprocess the 5' RACE reads, holding one entry per CDR3 protein. Of about 50,000 distinct CDR3 sequences in the sample, 9.5% to 12% are singletons; the top ten hold less than 15%. In germline, CDR1 is LGHNA, CDR2 YNFKEQ. V was clipped by 3 bases and J by 2 bases; unmatched bases: 6. The length of the CDR3 is 17 residues. Study results and caveats: There was a bias toward anti-spike CD8 responses in VDJdb matching, which missed private and CD4 specificities.

The TCR was taken from an adult who was a healthcare worker with PCR-confirmed SARS-CoV-2 infection or an uninfected control (not recorded which). The sample comprised whole blood. The chain links TRBV4-2 to TRBJ2-7, with 14 bases that match TRBD2. The CDR3 DNA reads as TGTGCCAGCAGCCATTCGGGACTAGCGGGAGCCCCCTACGAGCAGTACTTC. Protein sequence: CASSHSGLAGAPYEQYF.